These 28 T cell receptor beta chains originate from one sample sequenced in a study of blood T cell repertoires in COVID-19. The data were produced by immunoSEQ multiplex PCR, yet TCRdb's version contains in-frame clones alone and is incomplete. Of about 150,000 clones in the sample, around 87% were seen once. Sequencing used peripheral blood. Every receptor here comes from a man aged 55 to 70 with COVID-19, enrolled during active disease.

The chain uses TRBV4-3 and TRBJ1-1; 10 bases map to TRBD1. CDR3 length: 16 residues. Trimming removed 0 bases from V and 3 bases from J; junction bases left unmatched: 4. Germline CDR1 reads LGHNA; CDR2 reads YSLEER. The CDR3 here is CASSQEGQGLYTEAFF. The CDR3 DNA reads TGCGCCAGCAGCCAAGAGGGACAGGGGTTGTACACTGAAGCTTTCTTT.

The V and J genes are TRBV14 and TRBJ2-5, with 9 bases identical to TRBD1. After removal of 4 bases from V and 5 bases from J, the junction contained 11 bases not matched to a gene. Germline V lookup: CDR1 SGHDN, CDR2 FVKESK. The CDR3 sequence is 16 residues long. The DNA of the CDR3 is TGTGCCAGCAGCCCTAGGTGGGACAGGGTGTTGGAGACCCAGTACTTC. Amino acids: CASSPRWDRVLETQYF.

The V gene is TRBV19, the J gene TRBJ2-5, with 7 bases aligning to TRBD1. V was clipped by 4 bases and J by 2 bases; unmatched bases: 4. CDR3 length equals 14 residues. Germline-derived CDR1 and CDR2 are LNHDA and SQIVND (reference sequence). The CDR3 DNA follows: TGTGCCAGTAGTAGCCGGGGACAGCAAGAGACCCAGTACTTC. Translated: CASSSRGQQETQYF.

This clone was counted a single time. This chain joins TRBV19 and TRBJ2-2, with 15 nucleotides matching TRBD2. The V segment lost 6 bases and the J segment 2 bases; nucleotides outside the gene matches: 7. CDR1 LNHDA and CDR2 SQIVND come from the germline V gene (reference sequence). The CDR3 length is 18 residues. CDR3 DNA sequence: TGTGCCAGTAGGAATCCGGGACTAGCGGGGGGAAACACCGGGGAGCTGTTTTTT. Its translation is CASRNPGLAGGNTGELFF.

The chain has TRBV20-1 and TRBJ1-5; the match to TRBD1 covers 9 bases. The CDR3 sequence is 14 residues long. CDR1 is DFQATT, CDR2 SNEGSKA, per germline (reference sequence). J lost 7 bases, V lost 3 bases, and 7 bases had no gene match. CDR3 bases: TGCAGTGCTAGTGTTGGGACAGGGAACCAGCCCCAGCATTTT. This encodes CSASVGTGNQPQHF.

The V call is TRBV7-9, the J call TRBJ1-2, with D unclear. Trimming removed 3 bases at V and 7 bases at J, with 21 bases between. This CDR3 has 16 amino acids. Looked up from germline, CDR1 is SEHNR and CDR2 is FQNEAQ (reference sequence). The CDR3 nucleotides read TGTGCCAGCAGCTTGAGCCCCCCCAACCCTTCCTTTGGCTACACCTTC. It yields the protein CASSLSPPNPSFGYTF. Supplemented by reference TRBV7-9 and TRBJ1-2, the full variable domain reads DTGVSQNPRHKITKRGQNVTFRCDPISEHNRLYWYRQTLGQGPEFLTYFQNEAQLEKSRLLSDRFSAERPKGSFSTLEIQRTEQGDSAMYLCASSLSPPNPSFGYTFGSGTRLTVV.

The V gene is TRBV7-8, the J gene TRBJ2-1; TRBD2 aligns across 9 bases. Germline V gene lookup returns CDR1 SGHVS and CDR2 FQNEAQ. Trimming took 4 bases from V and 1 from J; bases not matched to a gene: 11. The CDR3 spans 18 residues. This CDR3 reads CASSYRAGGPGSYNEQFF. The CDR3 DNA follows: TGTGCCAGCAGCTACAGGGCGGGAGGGCCGGGGTCCTACAATGAGCAGTTCTTC.

The chain employs TRBV27 and TRBJ2-2; 12 positions agree with TRBD2. This CDR3 is built from 17 residues. The V segment lost 3 bases and the J segment 6 bases; nucleotides outside the gene matches: 8. Germline V gives CDR1 MNHEY, CDR2 SMNVEV (reference sequence). CDR3 loop: CASSFQLAGGGAGELFF. The CDR3 nucleotides read TGTGCCAGCAGTTTCCAACTAGCGGGAGGAGGTGCCGGGGAGCTGTTTTTT.

V gene TRBV5-4 combines with J gene TRBJ2-2, with 7 bases identical to TRBD1. Germline assignment: CDR1 SGHNT and CDR2 YYREEE (reference sequence). Germline trimming cut 7 bases from V and 5 bases from J; bases unmatched to any gene: 14. The CDR3 is 16 amino acids. CDR3: CASSSRGRQKTGELFF. The CDR3 region has the DNA TGTGCCAGCTCTTCGAGGGGGCGGCAAAAAACCGGGGAGCTGTTTTTT.

The chain is built from TRBV2 and TRBJ1-1, with TRBD1 matching over 9 bases. CDR3 length: 15 amino acids. The V gene end was trimmed by 6 bases and the J gene end by 0 bases; junction bases not matched to a gene: 5. Germline V lookup: CDR1 SNHLY, CDR2 FYNNEI. The CDR3 is CASSMGQGMNTEAFF. The CDR3 bases are TGTGCCAGCAGCATGGGACAGGGCATGAACACTGAAGCTTTCTTT.

CDR3 DNA: TGTGCCAGCAGCTTAGCTGGGACAGGTTACGAGCAGTACTTC. Its translation is CASSLAGTGYEQYF. This chain connects TRBV7-8 to TRBJ2-7; 8 bases map to TRBD1. The CDR3 covers 14 residues. V was clipped by 0 bases and J by 4 bases; unmatched bases: 2. The germline V gene has CDR1 SGHVS and CDR2 FQNEAQ.

The chain is built from TRBV21-1 and TRBJ1-5; the table's TRBD1 call for D was not verified on the DNA. TRBV21-1 corresponds to a pseudogene. The CDR3 contains 13 residues. As DNA, the CDR3 is TGTGCCAGCAGCGGGACAGAGCATCAGCCCCAGCATTTT. As protein: CASSGTEHQPQHF.

The chain combines TRBV7-8 with TRBJ2-3, with unresolved D. Trimming shortened V by 10 bases and J by 2 bases, and 19 bases separated the two germline ends. Germline loops: CDR1 SGHVS, CDR2 FQNEAQ. This CDR3 spans 15 amino acids. The DNA for the CDR3 is TGTGCCACCAAGACCTTTCAGGATTTCACAGATACGCAGTATTTT. This encodes CATKTFQDFTDTQYF. Using reference TRBV7-8 and TRBJ2-3 for the parts outside the CDR3, the full variable domain is GAGVSQSPRYKVAKRGQDVALRCDPISGHVSLFWYQQALGQGPEFLTYFQNEAQLDKSGLPSDRFFAERPEGSVSTLKIQRTQQEDSAVYLCATKTFQDFTDTQYFGPGTRLTVL.

This rearrangement joins TRBV6-6 to TRBJ1-2; 10 nucleotides align to TRBD1. Per germline, CDR1 MNHNY and CDR2 SVGAGI (reference sequence). The CDR3 sequence is 14 residues long. The V gene end was trimmed by 2 bases and the J gene end by 4 bases; junction bases not matched to a gene: 1. In nucleotides, the CDR3 is TGTGCCAGCAGTTACCGGGACAGGGGCTATGGCTACACCTTC. As protein: CASSYRDRGYGYTF.

The genes are TRBV9 and TRBJ1-1; D perhaps matches TRBD1 (5 bases). V shed 3 bases and J shed 1 base, with 10 bases lying between them. Germline V CDR1 and CDR2: SGDLS, YYNGEE. The CDR3 spans 14 residues. The CDR3, as DNA: TGTGCCAGCAGCGGGGGACTGCAGAACACTGAAGCTTTCTTT. This codes for CASSGGLQNTEAFF.

This clone occurred once. CDR3 nucleotides: TGTGCCAGCAGCTTAGTCTGGCCTGAAGCTTTCTTT. Amino acids: CASSLVWPEAFF. The chain carries TRBV7-9 and TRBJ1-1; D is unresolved. V was pared by 1 base and J by 6 bases, with 6 bases between. There are 12 residues in the CDR3. Germline-derived CDR1 and CDR2 are SEHNR and FQNEAQ (reference sequence).

The chain is built from TRBV21-1 and TRBJ1-2. TRBV21-1 is recorded as a pseudogene. The CDR3 is 15 amino acids. The CDR3 reads CASSKSKRGGAGYTF. CDR3 DNA: TGTGCCAGCAGCAAATCTAAGAGGGGGGGCGCTGGCTACACCTTC.

The chain employs TRBV7-8 and TRBJ2-7; D gene uncertain. From germline, CDR1 is SGHVS and CDR2 FQNEAQ. Between the trimmed V and J ends, which lost 1 base and 3 bases, there was a span of 7 bases. The CDR3 totals 13 residues. This chain's CDR3 is CASSLGRSYEQYF. DNA of the CDR3: TGTGCCAGCAGCTTAGGACGGAGCTACGAGCAGTACTTC.

The chain has TRBV10-3 and TRBJ1-4; 8 bases agree with TRBD1. This CDR3 is 14 amino acids long. The V gene's germline CDR1 is ENHRY and CDR2 SYGVKD. The ends lost 1 base at V and 8 bases at J; junction bases unmatched: 3. CDR3 loop: CAISEFQGAEKLFF. The CDR3 coding sequence is TGTGCCATCAGTGAGTTCCAGGGGGCGGAAAAACTGTTTTTT.

V gene TRBV19 combines with J gene TRBJ1-6, with 7 bases that match TRBD1. In germline, CDR1 is LNHDA, CDR2 SQIVND (reference sequence). The CDR3 sequence is 16 residues long. The V gene end was trimmed by 7 bases and the J gene end by 6 bases; junction bases not matched to a gene: 12. The CDR3: CASTTPTDRSNSPLHF. The CDR3, as DNA: TGTGCCAGTACTACGCCGACGGACAGGAGTAATTCACCCCTCCACTTT.

The genes are TRBV6-6 and TRBJ1-1, with TRBD1 matching 7 bases. Germline V gene sequence: CDR1 MNHNY, CDR2 SVGAGI (reference sequence). This CDR3 has 17 residues. V shed 5 bases and J 4 bases; nucleotides not matched to a gene: 16. The CDR3 coding sequence is TGTGCCAGCAGTCTAAAGGGACAGCTAAAGGTGTTCACTGAAGCTTTCTTT. Protein product: CASSLKGQLKVFTEAFF.

This chain uses TRBV27 with TRBJ1-2, with D possibly being TRBD1 (6 bases). Trimming cost V 10 bases and J 8 bases, with 17 bases left between them. This CDR3 is 12 amino acids long. Germline V lookup: CDR1 MNHEY, CDR2 SMNVEV (reference sequence). As DNA, the CDR3 is TGTGCCACCAAATCAGGGACAAAGGGCTACACCTTC. Its protein product is CATKSGTKGYTF.

V gene TRBV6-5 combines with J gene TRBJ2-5; 7 bases agree with TRBD2. This CDR3 has 14 residues. V dropped 6 bases and J dropped 5; count of bases not matched to a gene: 9. The germline CDR1 and CDR2 sequences are MNHEY and SVGAGI. In DNA form, the CDR3 reads TGTGCCAGCAGCCGAAGCGGGAAGGGGGAGACCCAGTACTTC. Translated: CASSRSGKGETQYF.

The CDR3: CASSLEHDNSPLHF. CDR3 in DNA: TGTGCCAGCAGCTTAGAGCACGATAATTCACCCCTCCACTTT. The chain combines TRBV7-9 with TRBJ1-6; no firm D call. Trimming took off 1 base at V and 5 bases at J, with 6 bases between the two ends. Germline lookup yields CDR1 SEHNR and CDR2 FQNEAQ (reference sequence). The CDR3 contains 14 residues.

The J gene is TRBJ1-4, the V gene TRBV28; D gene uncertain. The CDR3 spans 11 residues. Deletions cut 11 bases from V and 4 bases from J, with 8 bases between. The germline V gene has CDR1 MDHEN and CDR2 SYDVKM. The chain's CDR3 is CASKHNEKLFF. The DNA of the CDR3 is TGTGCCTCGAAGCATAATGAAAAACTGTTTTTT.

The chain combines TRBV18 with TRBJ2-7; the D gene is possibly TRBD1 (6 bases). Germline assignment: CDR1 KGHSH and CDR2 LQKENI. Trimming took 2 bases from V and 3 from J, leaving 11 bases between them. The CDR3 is made up of 14 amino acids. Written as DNA, the CDR3 is TGTGCCAGCTCACCAGATAGGGGGTTCTACGAGCAGTACTTC. It is translated as CASSPDRGFYEQYF.

The chain joins TRBV25-1 to TRBJ1-1; D gene uncertain. In germline, CDR1 is MGHDK, CDR2 SYGVNS. V was shortened by 4 bases and J by 1 base, with 7 bases between the two germline ends. The CDR3 is 13 amino acids. The CDR3 protein is CASSAAGNTEAFF. The CDR3 DNA follows: TGTGCCAGCAGTGCGGCAGGGAACACTGAAGCTTTCTTT.

The rearrangement uses TRBV19 and TRBJ1-1; 7 positions agree with TRBD1. Germline V gene sequence: CDR1 LNHDA, CDR2 SQIVND (reference sequence). This CDR3 has 15 residues. V gave up 9 bases and J gave up 0 bases; unmatched junction bases: 10. The CDR3 loop reads CASETGKMMNTEAFF. The CDR3 nucleotides read TGTGCCAGCGAGACAGGGAAAATGATGAACACTGAAGCTTTCTTT.